This TCR beta chain was recorded in a study of shared clonotypes between healthy human individuals. Study background: A donor's plate count was three for CD4 naive and three for CD4 memory; CD8 naive had two and CD8 memory one.

Cells designated naive CD8 were CD45RO-negative and were positively selected for CCR7, with terminally differentiated effector memory CD45RA+ cells excluded. Comment on this clone: Antigen specificity is unknown.

Overall study results and limits: The authors expected sequencing depth to affect clonotype sharing among donors.

The CDR3 runs 12 residues. The ends were cut back, 5 bases at V and 6 bases at J, with 9 bases in the middle. Germline V gene sequence: CDR1 SGHNT, CDR2 YENEEA. 150 to 250 ng DNA, tens of thousands of T cell genomes, went into each sorted-subset replicate PCR. Sequencing used immunoSEQ multiplex PCR; TCRdb keeps in-frame clones, though not all of them. Of more than 2 million clones listed, around 95% were seen once; the top ten hold approximately 1.7%. The genes are TRBV11-3 and TRBJ2-3; D is perhaps TRBD2 (6 bases). The TCR was taken from a man aged 18 to 35 in good health. Some clones in this sample may be carry-over from other donors' samples. The sequencing input was naive CD8+ T cells from PBMCs. CDR3 residues: CASSRGLDTQYF. The CDR3 DNA is TGTGCCAGCAGCCGGGGACTTGATACGCAGTATTTT.